One sample yielded the 5 T cell receptor beta chains listed below, sequenced in a study of T cell responses to AZD1222 COVID-19 vaccine. Some clones are missing from TCRdb's copy, which holds only in-frame ones; the method was immunoSEQ multiplex PCR. The data contain over 95,000 clones, approximately 90% of them singletons. The material sequenced was peripheral blood, taken on day 0 of AZD1222 vaccination. The receptors stem from an adult in good health.

This chain uses TRBV28 with TRBJ1-4, with D unclear. CDR1 MDHEN and CDR2 SYDVKM come from the germline V gene. The CDR3 is made up of 11 amino acids. Trimming shortened V by 1 base and J by 8 bases, and 2 bases separated the two germline ends. CDR3 protein: CASSLYEKLFF. DNA of the CDR3: TGTGCCAGCAGTTTATACGAAAAACTGTTTTTT.

The rearrangement links TRBV2 to TRBJ2-3; 8 bases fit TRBD2. Trimming cost V 1 base and J 5 bases; bases outside gene matches: 2. The V gene's germline CDR1 is SNHLY and CDR2 FYNNEI. The CDR3 covers 14 residues. The CDR3 sequence is CASSEVSGRDTQYF. The CDR3 region has the DNA TGTGCCAGCAGTGAAGTAAGCGGGAGAGATACGCAGTATTTT.

The gene calls are TRBV5-6 and TRBJ1-6; D gene ambiguous. Trimming stripped 0 bases from V and 9 bases from J, with 13 bases between. CDR1 and CDR2 (germline): SGHDT, YYEEEE. The CDR3 is made up of 15 amino acids. This chain's CDR3 is CASSLGRSLGSPLHF. DNA for the CDR3: TGTGCCAGCAGCTTGGGCAGGTCCCTTGGTTCACCCCTCCACTTT.

In its sample, this clone was seen once. This chain links TRBV28 with TRBJ1-4; 7 bases fit TRBD1. With V trimmed by 5 bases and J by 6 bases, 9 bases remained unmatched. The CDR3 contains 15 residues. CDR1 is MDHEN, CDR2 SYDVKM, per germline. The CDR3 region is CASSNRQGVYEKLFF. Written as DNA, the CDR3 is TGTGCCAGCAGTAACCGACAGGGCGTTTATGAAAAACTGTTTTTT.

This clone was seen only once. The chain has TRBV25-1 and TRBJ1-1; D is perhaps TRBD1 (5 bases). The CDR3 length is 13 residues. V gave up 8 bases and J gave up 11 bases, with 21 bases separating them. The germline V gene encodes CDR1 MGHDK and CDR2 SYGVNS. In DNA form, the CDR3 reads TGTGCCAGCTCTAGCGCGGGGGGAGCTCGGGCTTTCTTT. Its translation: CASSSAGGARAFF.